This record concerns one TCR beta chain sequence. This clonotype was detected a few times. No cognate antigen has been identified for it. Base qualities are missing; no much larger clone stands one base away. Per the publication, the treatment or condition label means: in vitro stimulation with specific CMV peptide epitopes to enrich CMV-specific T cells. The entry originates in a study of T cell repertoires in cytomegalovirus infection (dated by TCRdb to about 2019). Turning to the overall study: The peptide stimulations were aimed at well-studied HLA-B-restricted epitopes as well as recently identified HLA-C-restricted CMV epitopes, whose presentation resists viral immunomodulation. Donor HLA type was relevant to the analysis, because carriage of CMV infection together with the matching HLA type was indicated by public TCR beta signatures.

V and J are truncated by 7 bases and 7 bases respectively, leaving an intervening sequence of 22 bases. There are 15 amino acids in the CDR3, from cysteine to phenylalanine inclusive. The entry retains the CDR3 DNA only, 45 bases that are in frame from base 1. Results and caveats for the whole study, not just this receptor: The ex vivo response was dominated by HLA-C-restricted CMV-specific TCR beta clonotypes, and the single most frequent clonotype in two of eight donors was supplied by these HLA-C-restricted clonotypes. In both this cohort and an independent cohort of 350 to 400 donors, the cumulative frequency of public TCR beta family members distinguished carriers of CMV infection plus the relevant HLA type.

The sequencer was an Illumina HiSeq 1500. Using fastp trimming at Q25 and MiXCR clonotype assembly, TCRdb reanalyzed the public sequencing data and kept in-frame beta chains. Duplicate CDR3 protein sequences are folded into a single record with the most common DNA and genes. Here the sample has a few hundred thousand distinct CDR3 sequences; about 39% occur a single time. Roughly two fifths of the sample goes to the ten largest clones. The receptor comes from a human donor in good health (CMV status not recorded). Some clones in this sample may be carry-over from other donors' samples. The chain was built from TRBV12-3 or TRBV12-4 and TRBJ1-1, and TRBD1 may be the D gene, going by 5 matching bases. The sample was cultured PBMCs, taken from culture after CMV antigen stimulation. The DNA reads TGTGCCAGCACTCTGGGACTCGGGGGTTGGGGTGAAGCTTTCTTT. Translated, this is CASTLGLGGWGEAFF.